Given below is one T cell receptor (beta chain) in context. Sequenced by immunoSEQ multiplex PCR; TCRdb stores in-frame clones only, minus some. The sample shows tens of thousands of clones, more than 70% of them seen only once. This sample was taken from a study of memory CD4+ T cells and cytomegalovirus serostatus. Study details: Of the healthy Belgian adults, 9 were CMV seropositive and approximately 25 seronegative.

Single viable CD3+CD4+CD8-CD45RO+ cells were sorted as the memory CD4+ T cells. V gave up 4 bases and J gave up 6 bases; unmatched junction bases: 7. Germline V gives CDR1 SGHRS, CDR2 YFSETQ. This CDR3 comprises 14 residues. The sample comprised memory CD4+ T cells from blood. This clonotype originated in an adult in good health and CMV-seronegative. The chain is built from TRBV5-1 and TRBJ2-3, with 8 bases fitting TRBD1. CDR3 DNA sequence: TGCGCCAGCAGCCCTGGACAGGGTGGCGATACGCAGTATTTT. The encoded protein is CASSPGQGGDTQYF.